What follows are 28 T cell receptor beta chains derived from one specimen sequenced in a study of PD-1 blockade in classical Hodgkin lymphoma. Assay: immunoSEQ multiplex PCR; the TCRdb copy retains only in-frame clones and omits some. The profile shows 110,000 or so clones, about 89% of them singletons. All the patients suffered relapse after autologous stem cell transplantation, and brentuximab vedotin exposure differed. The material was peripheral blood mononuclear cells (PBMCs), obtained before the second cycle of nivolumab. The receptors shown here come from a human donor with classical Hodgkin lymphoma.

The chain recombines TRBV14 with TRBJ2-2; TRBD2 agrees at 11 bases. After removal of 3 bases from V and 3 bases from J, the junction contained 21 bases not matched to a gene. CDR3 length: 22 residues. Germline values: CDR1 SGHDN, CDR2 FVKESK. Here the CDR3 DNA reads TGTGCCAGCAGCCATCCTAGCGGGAGGACTCACCGGCGTGCGAGGGACACCGGGGAGCTGTTTTTT. As protein: CASSHPSGRTHRRARDTGELFF.

The J gene is TRBJ2-3, the V gene TRBV7-2, with D unresolved. CDR3 length equals 14 residues. V gave up 0 bases and J gave up 0 bases, with 4 bases separating them. CDR1 and CDR2 from the germline V gene are SGHTA and FQGNSA. The CDR3 reads CASSLATSTDTQYF. In DNA, the CDR3 is TGTGCCAGCAGCTTAGCCACTAGCACAGATACGCAGTATTTT.

The genes are TRBV5-4 and TRBJ2-1; 7 nucleotides align to TRBD2. Germline V gene sequence: CDR1 SGHNT, CDR2 YYREEE (reference sequence). J was trimmed by 3 bases and V by 3 bases; bases with no gene match: 9. The CDR3 spans 16 residues. CDR3 residues: CASSYAPGLFYNEQFF. The CDR3 DNA reads as TGTGCCAGCAGCTATGCACCGGGACTATTCTACAATGAGCAGTTCTTC.

This clone was detected only a few times. This chain joins TRBV30 and TRBJ1-2; 11 bases are a match to TRBD1. The CDR3 covers 16 residues. Trimming cost V 0 bases and J 4 bases; bases outside gene matches: 7. Germline lookup yields CDR1 GTSNPN and CDR2 SVGIG (reference sequence). The CDR3 here is CAWSVKGQGALYGYTF. DNA for the CDR3: TGTGCCTGGAGTGTGAAAGGACAGGGGGCCCTCTATGGCTACACCTTC.

V usage is TRBV7-2 and J usage is TRBJ2-7, with 15 bases that match TRBD2. Unmatched junction bases numbered 3, after V lost 5 bases and J lost 7 bases. This CDR3 has 14 residues. Germline loops: CDR1 SGHTA, CDR2 FQGNSA. The CDR3 DNA sequence: TGTGCCAGCAGCCCAGGACTAGCGGGAGGGGAGCAGTACTTC. Translation: CASSPGLAGGEQYF.

This chain links TRBV28 with TRBJ1-5; TRBD1 might be the D (5 bases). Deletions cut 3 bases from V and 9 bases from J, with 15 bases between. This CDR3 spans 14 amino acids. CDR1 is MDHEN and CDR2 is SYDVKM in the germline V gene. CDR3 sequence reads: CASSLRQIERPQHF. The CDR3 DNA follows: TGTGCCAGCAGTTTGAGACAGATTGAGCGGCCCCAGCATTTT.

As for this clone: An end of the junction differs from the germline gene, which may be a read error. The chain uses TRBV9 and TRBJ2-3, with 8 bases identical to TRBD2. Germline V CDR1 and CDR2: SGDLS, YYNGEE. CDR3 length: 16 residues. The CDR3 spells CASSVRAGVGTGTQYF. The CDR3 DNA follows: TGTGCCAGCAGCGTAAGAGCGGGAGTGGGCACAGGTACGCAGTATTTT.

The chain links TRBV7-7 to TRBJ2-5; D might be TRBD1 or TRBD2, each matching 5 bases. This CDR3 region has 15 residues. V gave up 1 base and J gave up 5 bases, with 14 bases separating them. Per germline, CDR1 SSHAT and CDR2 FNYEAQ (reference sequence). In nucleotides, the CDR3 is TGTGCCAGCAGCTTAGGCCAGGGAGAAGTTGAGACCCAGTACTTC. Amino acids: CASSLGQGEVETQYF.

The chain uses TRBV19 and TRBJ2-5; D possibly corresponds to TRBD1 (5 bases). The CDR3 has 13 amino acids. Germline CDR1 is LNHDA and CDR2 is SQIVND (reference sequence). Trimming cost V 2 bases and J 4 bases, with 8 bases left between them. The CDR3 DNA reads as TGTGCCAGTAGTATATTGGGGCGAGAGACCCAGTACTTC. Its translation: CASSILGRETQYF.

The CDR3 region has the DNA TGTGCCAGCAGCCCCGCGATAGGGGCAGGGACTCAGCCCCAGCATTTT. Its translation: CASSPAIGAGTQPQHF. The V and J genes are TRBV7-2 and TRBJ1-5; D is possibly TRBD1 (5 bases). Trimming took off 5 bases at V and 6 bases at J, with 20 bases between the two ends. This CDR3 has 16 residues. From germline, CDR1 is SGHTA and CDR2 FQGNSA. The full variable domain, in which reference TRBV7-2 and TRBJ1-5 provide the parts outside the CDR3, is GAGVSQSPSNKVTEKGKDVELRCDPISGHTALYWYRQSLGQGLEFLIYFQGNSAPDKSGLPSDRFSAERTGGSVSTLTIQRTQQEDSAVYLCASSPAIGAGTQPQHFGDGTRLSIL.

The rearrangement joins TRBV21-1 to TRBJ2-7; TRBD1 was called by the table and not checked on the DNA. TRBV21-1 represents a pseudogene. This CDR3 comprises 15 residues. CDR3 sequence (DNA): TGTGCCAGCAGCCAAAAAAGGGACAGGCGCGACGAGCAGTACTTC. Amino acids: CASSQKRDRRDEQYF.

CDR3 protein: CASSDAGVTRNEQFF. DNA of the CDR3: TGCGCCAGCAGTGATGCGGGAGTTACTAGGAATGAGCAGTTCTTC. This chain joins TRBV10-2 and TRBJ2-1; TRBD2 matches at 7 bases. V was clipped by 3 bases and J by 7 bases; unmatched bases: 9. The CDR3 runs to 15 residues. The germline V gene has CDR1 WSHSY and CDR2 SAAADI.

V gene TRBV5-1 combines with J gene TRBJ2-7; D uncertain. Germline V lookup: CDR1 SGHRS, CDR2 YFSETQ. CDR3 length: 12 amino acids. V lost 3 bases, J lost 3 bases, and 7 bases lay in between. The CDR3 DNA reads TGCGCCAGCAGCTCCGGAAACTACGAGCAGTACTTC. Its translation is CASSSGNYEQYF.

The chain carries TRBV2 and TRBJ2-1; tentatively, D is TRBD2 (6 bases). This CDR3 has 16 amino acids. Looked up from germline, CDR1 is SNHLY and CDR2 is FYNNEI. The V gene lost 6 bases and the J gene lost 0 bases, with 15 bases spanning the gap. The CDR3 here is CASRGGRSNSYNEQFF. The CDR3 region has the DNA TGTGCCAGCAGGGGGGGTAGGTCGAACTCCTACAATGAGCAGTTCTTC.

This sequence joins TRBV7-9 and TRBJ1-1; maybe TRBD1 (5 bases). Germline V gives CDR1 SEHNR, CDR2 FQNEAQ (reference sequence). The CDR3 sequence is 14 residues long. Deletions cut 5 bases from V and 2 bases from J, with 12 bases between. The CDR3 bases are TGTGCCAGCAGCCCCGGCGGGGCAAACACTGAAGCTTTCTTT. Protein sequence: CASSPGGANTEAFF.

This clone was counted a few times. The rearrangement links TRBV30 to TRBJ1-1; D unclear. The germline gives CDR1 GTSNPN, CDR2 SVGIG (reference sequence). This CDR3 contains 12 residues. V dropped 3 bases and J dropped 0 bases, with 5 bases sitting between them. The CDR3 spells CAWRGMNTEAFF. The DNA for the CDR3 is TGTGCCTGGAGGGGCATGAACACTGAAGCTTTCTTT. Full variable domain (outside the CDR3, taken from reference TRBV30 and TRBJ1-1): SQTIHQWPATLVQPVGSPLSLECTVEGTSNPNLYWYRQAAGRGLQLLFYSVGIGQISSEVPQNLSASRPQDRQFILSSKKLLLSDSGFYLCAWRGMNTEAFFGQGTRLTVV.

This chain uses TRBV18 with TRBJ2-1, with a tentative D call TRBD1 (7 bases). V was cut by 2 bases and J by 5 bases, with 13 bases left in between. Germline loops: CDR1 KGHSH, CDR2 LQKENI. This CDR3 region has 15 residues. The CDR3 sequence: CASSPNRGGNNEQFF. The CDR3 DNA is TGTGCCAGCTCACCAAACAGGGGAGGTAACAATGAGCAGTTCTTC.

The table lists this clone with a count of one. The rearrangement links TRBV28 to TRBJ2-1, with D possibly TRBD2 on 5 matching bases. Per germline, CDR1 MDHEN and CDR2 SYDVKM. This CDR3 comprises 16 residues. V dropped 5 bases and J dropped 3 bases, with 17 bases sitting between them. The CDR3 DNA reads as TGTGCCAGCAGTCCCTTACTAGAGGAACACTACAATGAGCAGTTCTTC. Translated, it gives CASSPLLEEHYNEQFF. Based on the CDR3 plus reference TRBV28 and TRBJ2-1, the full variable domain is DVKVTQSSRYLVKRTGEKVFLECVQDMDHENMFWYRQDPGLGLRLIYFSYDVKMKEKGDIPEGYSVSREKKERFSLILESASTNQTSMYLCASSPLLEEHYNEQFFGPGTRLTVL.

The chain carries TRBV11-2 and TRBJ2-1, with D perhaps matching TRBD1 (5 bases). The CDR3 has 14 residues. Trimming took 8 bases from V and 3 from J, leaving 14 bases between them. Germline loops: CDR1 SGHAT, CDR2 FQNNGV. The CDR3 is CASSQGIDYNEQFF. DNA of the CDR3: TGTGCCAGCTCTCAGGGAATCGACTACAATGAGCAGTTCTTC. Looking up the rest from reference TRBV11-2 and TRBJ2-1 gives the full variable domain: EAGVAQSPRYKIIEKRQSVAFWCNPISGHATLYWYQQILGQGPKLLIQFQNNGVVDDSQLPKDRFSAERLKGVDSTLKIQPAKLEDSAVYLCASSQGIDYNEQFFGPGTRLTVL.

The genes are TRBV27 and TRBJ1-6; the match to TRBD1 covers 8 bases. V lost 3 bases and J lost 9; bases outside the gene matches: 7. CDR3 length equals 15 residues. Looked up from germline, CDR1 is MNHEY and CDR2 is SMNVEV (reference sequence). The CDR3 coding sequence is TGTGCCAGCAGTTTGGTAGGACAGGGAGTTTCACCCCTCCACTTT. Protein product: CASSLVGQGVSPLHF.

The CDR3 DNA reads as TGTGCCAGCAGGGGACAGGGCGACTTCAACTATGGCTACACCTTC. Translating gives CASRGQGDFNYGYTF. The gene calls are TRBV6-5 and TRBJ1-2; 9 positions match TRBD1. V was pared by 6 bases and J by 2 bases, with 7 bases of the junction left unmatched. Looked up from germline, CDR1 is MNHEY and CDR2 is SVGAGI. The CDR3 runs 15 residues.

The chain employs TRBV7-2 and TRBJ2-3; possible D gene TRBD2, 5 bases. Germline V gene data show CDR1 as SGHTA and CDR2 as FQGNSA. The CDR3 totals 13 residues. V lost 2 bases, J lost 7 bases, and 10 bases lay in between. For the CDR3, the DNA is TGTGCCAGCAGCTTAACGGGATCAAATACGCAGTATTTT. Amino acid sequence: CASSLTGSNTQYF.

The rearrangement uses TRBV28 and TRBJ2-7; 12 bases map to TRBD2. V dropped 5 bases and J dropped 2; count of bases not matched to a gene: 4. CDR1 and CDR2 from the germline V gene are MDHEN and SYDVKM. The CDR3 contains 15 residues. The chain's CDR3 is CASSRTSGGTYEQYF. In DNA form, the CDR3 reads TGTGCCAGCAGTCGAACTAGCGGGGGGACCTACGAGCAGTACTTC.

This chain links TRBV7-9 with TRBJ1-1, with TRBD1 as a possible D gene (5 bases). V was pared by 1 base and J by 4 bases, with 7 bases between. The germline V gene has CDR1 SEHNR and CDR2 FQNEAQ (reference sequence). The CDR3 covers 13 residues. CDR3 in DNA: TGTGCCAGCAGCTTAGGGGGCTCCACTGAAGCTTTCTTT. It codes for CASSLGGSTEAFF. Using reference TRBV7-9 and TRBJ1-1 for the parts outside the CDR3, the full variable domain is DTGVSQNPRHKITKRGQNVTFRCDPISEHNRLYWYRQTLGQGPEFLTYFQNEAQLEKSRLLSDRFSAERPKGSFSTLEIQRTEQGDSAMYLCASSLGGSTEAFFGQGTRLTVV.

V usage is TRBV6-5 and J usage is TRBJ2-7; no clear D gene. In germline, CDR1 is MNHEY, CDR2 SVGAGI. Trimming removed 6 bases at V and 0 bases at J, with 3 bases between. CDR3 length: 11 residues. In DNA, the CDR3 is TGTGCCAGCAGGACCTCCTACGAGCAGTACTTC. Residues: CASRTSYEQYF.

This clone was observed once. J is TRBJ1-1 and V is TRBV6-6; D uncertain. Trimming took off 1 base at V and 2 bases at J, with 11 bases between the two ends. Germline V CDR1 and CDR2: MNHNY, SVGAGI (reference sequence). This CDR3 is 15 amino acids long. In DNA, the CDR3 is TGTGCCAGCAGTTACTTCCCCAACGGAAACACTGAAGCTTTCTTT. Its protein product is CASSYFPNGNTEAFF.

The gene calls are TRBV12-5 and TRBJ2-2; the D is unclear. Germline lookup yields CDR1 LGHNT and CDR2 FRNRAP. V was trimmed by 3 bases and J by 7 bases, leaving 0 bases between them. The CDR3 has 10 amino acids. The CDR3 bases are TGTGCTAGTGGTTTCGGGGAGCTGTTTTTT. As protein: CASGFGELFF.

This clone came up a few times. The CDR3 spells CAISESGQAYGYTF. In DNA, the CDR3 is TGTGCCATCAGTGAGTCAGGGCAGGCCTATGGCTACACCTTC. J is TRBJ1-2 and V is TRBV10-3; the D is unclear. The germline V gene has CDR1 ENHRY and CDR2 SYGVKD. This CDR3 comprises 14 residues. V was shortened by 0 bases and J by 4 bases, with 9 bases between the two germline ends.